This record concerns one T cell receptor beta chain sequence. Its target is not known. These data originate in a study of siplizumab effects on memory and regulatory T cells. The protocol was immunoSEQ multiplex PCR, while the TCRdb copy is restricted to in-frame clones and leaves out a portion. Of 100,000 or so clones detected, 94% appear once; the ten largest clones hold around 0.6%. CDR3 length: 18 amino acids. V shed 0 bases and J shed 16 bases, with 30 bases lying between them. CDR1 WNHNN and CDR2 SYGVQD come from the germline V gene (reference sequence). Study findings and constraints: Mappable alloreactive CD4+ clones averaged around 69% Treg-derived with siplizumab versus roughly 25% in controls. The naive T cell population seemed more diverse than memory cells and seemed a major contributor to the alloresponse.

The source of this sequence is a human donor in good health. The chain employs TRBV10-1 and TRBJ1-4; D ambiguous. The specimen was Tregs sorted from blood. The CDR3 DNA follows: TGCGCCAGCAGTGAGTCGACTCGCGTTGCTCAAACTGGATCGTTTGGGTTTTTT. Translation: CASSESTRVAQTGSFGFF.